A single sample is the source of the 25 T cell receptor beta chains below, sequenced in a study of control samples from healthy donors and cancer patients. Profiling relied on immunoSEQ multiplex PCR, and the TCRdb table lists in-frame clones only, not all of them. The repertoire includes around 130,000 clones, around 92% of them detected once, and approximately 39% sits in the top ten. The material sequenced was blood. The receptors stem from a man between 45 and 60 years old in good health.

This clone has only a few counts. The J gene is TRBJ1-2, the V gene TRBV6-5; D gene unclear. The CDR3 totals 16 residues. V lost 0 bases to trimming and J lost 0 bases, with 11 bases between them. The germline CDR1 and CDR2 sequences are MNHEY and SVGAGI. This chain's CDR3 is CASSYSRRATNYGYTF. The CDR3 coding sequence is TGTGCCAGCAGTTACTCCCGGAGAGCAACTAACTATGGCTACACCTTC.

V usage is TRBV6-2 or TRBV6-3 and J usage is TRBJ2-2; unclear D gene. CDR3 length equals 14 residues. V was pared by 6 bases and J by 3 bases, with 11 bases between. The germline V gene has CDR1 MNHEY and CDR2 SVGEGT. CDR3 in DNA: TGTGCCAGCAGCTCCGGGCCTTACACCGGGGAGCTGTTTTTT. Protein sequence: CASSSGPYTGELFF.

The chain joins TRBV2 to TRBJ2-7; the D is unclear. The germline gives CDR1 SNHLY, CDR2 FYNNEI. Between the trimmed V and J ends, which lost 2 bases and 5 bases, there was a span of 4 bases. The length of the CDR3 is 11 residues. CDR3 in DNA: TGTGCCAGCAGTGAATACCACGAGCAGTACTTC. It encodes CASSEYHEQYF.

The chain links TRBV7-6 to TRBJ2-2; D not resolved. The CDR3 has 14 residues. V was pared by 1 base and J by 5 bases, with 8 bases between. Per germline, CDR1 SGHVS and CDR2 FNYEAQ. The CDR3 region is CASSLELWTGELFF. The CDR3 DNA follows: TGTGCCAGCAGCTTAGAGTTGTGGACCGGGGAGCTGTTTTTT. Variable domain in full (rest from reference TRBV7-6 and TRBJ2-2): GAGVSQSPRYKVTKRGQDVALRCDPISGHVSLYWYRQALGQGPEFLTYFNYEAQQDKSGLPNDRFSAERPEGSISTLTIQRTEQRDSAMYRCASSLELWTGELFFGEGSRLTVL.

Written as DNA, the CDR3 is TGTGCCAGCTCACCCTTTGACAGAAACTATGGCTACACCTTC. Protein sequence: CASSPFDRNYGYTF. J is TRBJ1-2 and V is TRBV18; the D gene is possibly TRBD1 (5 bases). Between the trimmed V and J ends, which lost 3 bases and 2 bases, there was a span of 10 bases. Per germline, CDR1 KGHSH and CDR2 LQKENI. The CDR3 has 14 residues.

This clone is a singleton in its sample. The chain combines TRBV27 with TRBJ1-1; no firm D call. This CDR3 spans 13 amino acids. CDR1 and CDR2 from the germline V gene are MNHEY and SMNVEV (reference sequence). Trimming pared 0 bases from V and 5 bases from J, leaving 7 bases between. CDR3 bases: TGTGCCAGCAGTTTATCGGAGGGTACTGAAGCTTTCTTT. Its translation: CASSLSEGTEAFF.

The V call is TRBV3-1 (or the pseudogene TRBV3-2), the J call TRBJ2-5; D is ambiguous. The V and J ends lost 4 bases and 3 bases respectively, with 18 bases between them. This CDR3 is built from 16 residues. Germline V gene lookup returns CDR1 LGHDT and CDR2 YNNKEL (reference sequence). DNA for the CDR3: TGTGCCAGCAGCCCAGTCGCCCCGGGTCTAAAAGAGACCCAGTACTTC. It encodes CASSPVAPGLKETQYF.

The chain links TRBV4-3 to TRBJ2-1; 8 nucleotides agree with TRBD1. The ends lost 5 bases at V and 6 bases at J; junction bases unmatched: 9. The CDR3 consists of 15 residues. Germline V gives CDR1 LGHNA, CDR2 YSLEER. CDR3 loop: CASSSGTGHLNEQFF. The CDR3 nucleotides read TGCGCCAGCAGCTCCGGGACAGGTCATCTCAATGAGCAGTTCTTC.

The chain joins TRBV3-1 (or the pseudogene TRBV3-2) to TRBJ2-7; a weak D match, TRBD2 (5 bases). Germline values: CDR1 LGHDT, CDR2 YNNKEL (reference sequence). This CDR3 spans 16 amino acids. Trimming left V 0 bases short and J 0 bases short, with 12 bases between. This CDR3 reads CASSQEAGRDSYEQYF. The CDR3 DNA is TGTGCCAGCAGCCAAGAGGCGGGTAGAGACTCCTACGAGCAGTACTTC.

This clone was detected once. The rearrangement uses TRBV5-6 and TRBJ1-2; 7 bases are shared with TRBD1. The germline gives CDR1 SGHDT, CDR2 YYEEEE. The V gene end was trimmed by 1 base and the J gene end by 1 base; junction bases not matched to a gene: 10. This CDR3 is built from 17 residues. The CDR3 loop is CASSLTLGTENNYGYTF. The DNA for the CDR3 is TGTGCCAGCAGCTTGACGTTAGGGACAGAAAATAACTATGGCTACACCTTC. Complete variable domain (other parts from reference TRBV5-6 and TRBJ1-2): DAGVTQSPTHLIKTRGQQVTLRCSPKSGHDTVSWYQQALGQGPQFIFQYYEEEERQRGNFPDRFSGHQFPNYSSELNVNALLLGDSALYLCASSLTLGTENNYGYTFGSGTRLTVV.

This chain links TRBV24-1 with TRBJ2-1; D perhaps matches TRBD2 (6 bases). The CDR3 is made up of 11 amino acids. V dropped 9 bases and J dropped 8 bases, with 10 bases sitting between them. The germline V gene has CDR1 KGHDR and CDR2 SFDVKD. As DNA, the CDR3 is TGTGCCACCCGACTAGACCATGAGCAGTTCTTC. As protein: CATRLDHEQFF.

The chain has TRBV11-3 and TRBJ2-1; 7 positions agree with TRBD2. Trimming cost V 5 bases and J 8 bases; bases outside gene matches: 6. There are 13 residues in the CDR3. Germline CDR1 is SGHNT and CDR2 is YENEEA. CDR3 protein: CASSPRGVDEQFF. The CDR3 DNA follows: TGTGCCAGCAGCCCCCGGGGGGTGGATGAGCAGTTCTTC.

This chain's CDR3 is CASSKVDQDSCKPFEKLFF. Written as DNA, the CDR3 is TGTGCCAGCAGCAAAGTGGATCAGGACAGTTGTAAACCATTTGAAAAACTGTTTTTT. J is TRBJ1-4 and V is TRBV21-1; the table gives TRBD1 as D, unverified against the DNA. TRBV21-1 is assigned pseudogene status. The CDR3 covers 19 residues.

The chain couples TRBV10-3 to TRBJ2-5; no clear D gene. V lost 10 bases and J 3 bases, leaving 18 bases between the germline ends. CDR3 length: 14 amino acids. Germline V lookup: CDR1 ENHRY, CDR2 SYGVKD. CDR3 sequence reads: CATQSPDPKETQYF. DNA of the CDR3: TGTGCCACCCAAAGCCCAGACCCCAAAGAGACCCAGTACTTC.

This chain links TRBV28 with TRBJ1-5; 9 nucleotides agree with TRBD1. Germline CDR1 MDHEN, CDR2 SYDVKM. The CDR3 is 14 residues long. After removal of 6 bases from V and 6 bases from J, the junction contained 6 bases not matched to a gene. CDR3 loop: CASRAGTGFQPQHF. For the CDR3, the DNA is TGTGCCAGCAGAGCCGGGACAGGGTTTCAGCCCCAGCATTTT. The complete variable domain, with remaining parts taken from reference TRBV28 and TRBJ1-5, reads DVKVTQSSRYLVKRTGEKVFLECVQDMDHENMFWYRQDPGLGLRLIYFSYDVKMKEKGDIPEGYSVSREKKERFSLILESASTNQTSMYLCASRAGTGFQPQHFGDGTRLSIL.

This clone was counted a few times. The chain combines TRBV7-2 with TRBJ1-5; D remains unclear. Germline values: CDR1 SGHTA, CDR2 FQGNSA. V lost 5 bases and J 5 bases, leaving 13 bases between the germline ends. The CDR3 extends over 14 amino acids. In nucleotides, the CDR3 is TGTGCCAGCAGCGCCTCCATGGCAGATCAGCCCCAGCATTTT. As protein: CASSASMADQPQHF.

This chain connects TRBV10-2 to TRBJ2-7; D is unresolved. Trimming pared 7 bases from V and 3 bases from J, leaving 13 bases between. The CDR3 spans 13 residues. Germline CDR1 WSHSY, CDR2 SAAADI. DNA of the CDR3: TGCGCCAGCAAGGCGTCTCGATTCTACGAGCAGTACTTC. Translation: CASKASRFYEQYF.

The rearrangement joins TRBV5-1 to TRBJ1-2, with D hard to call. The CDR3 sequence is 17 residues long. The germline V gene has CDR1 SGHRS and CDR2 YFSETQ. Trimming pared 1 base from V and 0 bases from J, leaving 16 bases between. The chain's CDR3 is CASSLSGNQLANYGYTF. CDR3 nucleotide sequence: TGCGCCAGCAGCTTGTCCGGGAACCAGCTGGCTAACTATGGCTACACCTTC.

V is TRBV6-1 and J is TRBJ2-7, with TRBD2 as a possible D gene (6 bases). The CDR3 spans 16 residues. V shed 2 bases and J shed 0 bases, with 14 bases lying between them. CDR1 and CDR2 from the germline V gene are MNHNS and SASEGT. The CDR3 bases are TGTGCCAGCAGTGAATACGGCGGGGTAAGCTCCTACGAGCAGTACTTC. Translating gives CASSEYGGVSSYEQYF.

This clone has a single count. V usage is TRBV7-2 and J usage is TRBJ2-2; 12 bases align to TRBD1. J gave up 5 bases and V 6 bases, and 16 bases lay outside the gene matches. In germline, CDR1 is SGHTA, CDR2 FQGNSA. CDR3 length: 19 residues. The CDR3, as DNA: TGTGCCAGCAGTAACTACGTCCGGGACAGGGGGCGCGGTACCGGGGAGCTGTTTTTT. It is translated as CASSNYVRDRGRGTGELFF.

The chain links TRBV30 to TRBJ2-7; D call uncertain. The germline V gene encodes CDR1 GTSNPN and CDR2 SVGIG (reference sequence). V dropped 0 bases and J dropped 4 bases, with 4 bases sitting between them. The CDR3 totals 11 residues. The CDR3 bases are TGTGCCTGGAGTGTAGAGTACGAGCAGTACTTC. Amino acids: CAWSVEYEQYF.

This clone was seen only a few times. The rearrangement uses TRBV27 and TRBJ1-1, with 7 bases identical to TRBD1. V shed 0 bases, J shed 5 bases, and the junction held 6 bases outside the gene matches. CDR3 length: 15 amino acids. Germline V lookup: CDR1 MNHEY, CDR2 SMNVEV (reference sequence). For the CDR3, the DNA is TGTGCCAGCAGTTTATCGGGAAGGGGGCGGACTGAAGCTTTCTTT. It specifies CASSLSGRGRTEAFF.

This clone has at least ten counts. The CDR3 loop is CASSHRTATEAFF. In DNA, the CDR3 is TGTGCCAGCAGCCATCGGACGGCCACTGAAGCTTTCTTT. This chain joins TRBV13 and TRBJ1-1; D unresolved. Trimming removed 5 bases at V and 4 bases at J, with 11 bases between. The CDR3 spans 13 residues. Germline V lookup: CDR1 PRHDT, CDR2 FYEKMQ (reference sequence). The full variable domain, in which reference TRBV13 and TRBJ1-1 provide the parts outside the CDR3, is AAGVIQSPRHLIKEKRETATLKCYPIPRHDTVYWYQQGPGQDPQFLISFYEKMQSDKGSIPDRFSAQQFSDYHSELNMSSLELGDSALYFCASSHRTATEAFFGQGTRLTVV.

This chain links TRBV6-7 with TRBJ1-1; 8 bases are a match to TRBD1. TRBV6-7 is recorded as an ORF, its role being uncertain. V was pared by 0 bases and J by 7 bases, with 10 bases of the junction left unmatched. The CDR3 spans 16 residues. The CDR3 is CASSYSFGTGDREAFF. DNA of the CDR3: TGTGCCAGCAGTTACTCGTTTGGGACAGGCGATCGTGAAGCTTTCTTT.

V and J are TRBV6-5 and TRBJ1-6; D not resolved. The CDR3 has 13 residues. V lost 5 bases and J 10 bases, leaving 12 bases between the germline ends. Germline values: CDR1 MNHEY, CDR2 SVGAGI. This CDR3 is CASSTSLGSPLHF. The CDR3 nucleotides read TGTGCCAGCAGTACCTCGCTAGGGTCACCCCTCCACTTT.